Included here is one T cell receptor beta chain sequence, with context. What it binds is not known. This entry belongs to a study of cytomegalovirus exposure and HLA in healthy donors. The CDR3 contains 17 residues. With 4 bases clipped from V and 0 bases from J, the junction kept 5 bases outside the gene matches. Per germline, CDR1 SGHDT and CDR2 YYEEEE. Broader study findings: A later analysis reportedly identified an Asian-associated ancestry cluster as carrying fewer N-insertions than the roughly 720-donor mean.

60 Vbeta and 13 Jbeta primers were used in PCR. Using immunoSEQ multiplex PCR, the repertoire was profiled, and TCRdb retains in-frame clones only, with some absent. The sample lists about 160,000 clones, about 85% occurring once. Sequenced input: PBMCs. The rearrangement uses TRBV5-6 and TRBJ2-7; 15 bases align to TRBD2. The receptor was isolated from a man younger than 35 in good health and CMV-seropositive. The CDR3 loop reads CASSVPGLAGGSYEQYF. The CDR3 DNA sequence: TGTGCCAGCAGCGTTCCGGGACTAGCGGGGGGCTCCTACGAGCAGTACTTC.